This passage covers 29 T cell receptor beta chains from one sample sequenced in a study of blood T cell repertoires in COVID-19. Profiling relied on immunoSEQ multiplex PCR, and the TCRdb table lists in-frame clones only, not all of them. The sample yields about 200,000 clones, about 85% seen once. The material sequenced was peripheral blood. The origin of the receptors is a man in his 60s with COVID-19, enrolled during active disease.

The V call is TRBV6-5, the J call TRBJ2-1, with 7 bases that match TRBD2. The CDR3 spans 13 residues. Germline CDR1 is MNHEY and CDR2 is SVGAGI. The ends lost 5 bases at V and 9 bases at J; junction bases unmatched: 7. CDR3 residues: CASSSGTRREQFF. CDR3 coding DNA: TGTGCCAGCAGTAGCGGGACCCGGCGTGAGCAGTTCTTC.

The rearrangement uses TRBV19 and TRBJ2-1, with D possibly TRBD1 on 5 matching bases. This CDR3 contains 15 residues. Germline lookup yields CDR1 LNHDA and CDR2 SQIVND (reference sequence). The V and J ends lost 5 bases and 0 bases respectively, with 11 bases between them. The CDR3 DNA reads as TGTGCCAGTAGTTTGACAGTTCACTCCTACAATGAGCAGTTCTTC. Translated: CASSLTVHSYNEQFF.

DNA of the CDR3: TGCGCCAGCAGCTTGGGAGGGACAGACGCCTACGAGCAGTACTTC. This codes for CASSLGGTDAYEQYF. The V gene is TRBV5-1, the J gene TRBJ2-7, with 7 positions matching TRBD1. After removal of 0 bases from V and 2 bases from J, the junction contained 5 bases not matched to a gene. Germline V gene data show CDR1 as SGHRS and CDR2 as YFSETQ. CDR3 size: 15 residues.

DNA of the CDR3: TGTGCCAGCAGGGCGCCGGAACCAAATAGAGGTGGGGCCAACGTCCTGACTTTC. The encoded protein is CASRAPEPNRGGANVLTF. The rearrangement uses TRBV27 and TRBJ2-6; D is unclear. The ends were cut back, 6 bases at V and 3 bases at J, with 21 bases in the middle. Per the germline V gene, CDR1 is MNHEY and CDR2 is SMNVEV (reference sequence). This CDR3 is built from 18 residues.

The CDR3 here is CASSVGGGVGELFF. DNA for the CDR3: TGTGCCAGCAGCGTGGGAGGGGGAGTCGGGGAGCTGTTTTTT. V is TRBV9 and J is TRBJ2-2, with D perhaps TRBD2 (7 bases). Germline V gives CDR1 SGDLS, CDR2 YYNGEE. The CDR3 is 14 residues long. The V end was cut by 2 bases, the J end by 7 bases, with 12 bases between.

V and J are TRBV11-2 and TRBJ1-2, with TRBD1 as a possible D gene (6 bases). The V and J ends lost 5 bases and 4 bases respectively, with 11 bases between them. The CDR3 loop spans 13 amino acids. The germline V gene encodes CDR1 SGHAT and CDR2 FQNNGV. CDR3 sequence (DNA): TGTGCCAGCAGCCCGACAGGTGTCTATGGCTACACCTTC. Its translation is CASSPTGVYGYTF.

This chain uses TRBV5-1 with TRBJ1-3; 10 nucleotides align to TRBD1. This CDR3 comprises 16 residues. Looked up from germline, CDR1 is SGHRS and CDR2 is YFSETQ. V was clipped by 2 bases and J by 3 bases; unmatched bases: 5. CDR3 coding DNA: TGCGCCAGCAGCTTATTGACAGGGGGCGGTGGAAACACCATATATTTT. Amino acid sequence: CASSLLTGGGGNTIYF. The full variable domain, rest sourced from reference TRBV5-1 and TRBJ1-3, is KAGVTQTPRYLIKTRGQQVTLSCSPISGHRSVSWYQQTPGQGLQFLFEYFSETQRNKGNFPGRFSGRQFSNSRSEMNVSTLELGDSALYLCASSLLTGGGGNTIYFGEGSWLTVV.

This rearrangement joins TRBV9 to TRBJ2-5; D unclear. This CDR3 is built from 15 residues. Germline CDR1 is SGDLS and CDR2 is YYNGEE. V was cut by 0 bases and J by 1 base, with 10 bases left in between. CDR3 region: CASSVERWSQETQYF. The DNA of the CDR3 is TGTGCCAGCAGCGTAGAAAGGTGGAGCCAAGAGACCCAGTACTTC.

The chain has TRBV4-2 and TRBJ2-3; the D gene is possibly TRBD2 (6 bases). V gave up 9 bases and J gave up 15 bases, with 19 bases separating them. The CDR3 extends over 11 amino acids. The germline gives CDR1 LGHNA, CDR2 YNFKEQ. The CDR3 DNA follows: TGTGCCAGGGCCCCGGGACTCATTATCTATTTT. The encoded protein is CARAPGLIIYF.

The chain employs TRBV3-1 (or the pseudogene TRBV3-2) and TRBJ1-2, with D possibly being TRBD1 (5 bases). Germline V lookup: CDR1 LGHDT, CDR2 YNNKEL (reference sequence). CDR3 length equals 12 residues. Trimming removed 11 bases from V and 0 bases from J, with 10 bases in between. This chain's CDR3 is CAGSTANYGYTF. CDR3 sequence (DNA): TGTGCCGGTTCGACAGCTAACTATGGCTACACCTTC.

This clone has a handful of counts. The chain carries TRBV15 and TRBJ2-5; possible D gene TRBD2, 5 bases. The CDR3 length is 14 residues. V dropped 8 bases and J dropped 2 bases, with 15 bases sitting between them. Germline loops: CDR1 LNHNV, CDR2 YYDKDF (reference sequence). CDR3 sequence: CATRPPGSQETQYF. The CDR3, as DNA: TGTGCCACCCGACCCCCGGGGTCGCAAGAGACCCAGTACTTC.

V is TRBV5-1 and J is TRBJ1-2, with D maybe TRBD1 (5 bases). The germline V gene encodes CDR1 SGHRS and CDR2 YFSETQ. This CDR3 comprises 17 residues. V was clipped by 2 bases and J by 9 bases, with 26 bases between them. The CDR3: CASSLQDGTPSGERYTF. The CDR3 DNA is TGCGCCAGCAGCTTACAGGACGGTACCCCCTCGGGCGAGCGCTACACCTTC. The whole variable domain, remainder taken from reference TRBV5-1 and TRBJ1-2, is KAGVTQTPRYLIKTRGQQVTLSCSPISGHRSVSWYQQTPGQGLQFLFEYFSETQRNKGNFPGRFSGRQFSNSRSEMNVSTLELGDSALYLCASSLQDGTPSGERYTFGSGTRLTVV.

The chain couples TRBV19 to TRBJ1-1; D remains ambiguous. This CDR3 has 14 residues. With 3 bases removed from V and 4 bases from J, the gap between germline ends came to 12 bases. Germline loops: CDR1 LNHDA, CDR2 SQIVND (reference sequence). CDR3 loop: CASSISSVVTEAFF. The CDR3 DNA reads TGTGCCAGTAGTATTTCGTCGGTAGTCACTGAAGCTTTCTTT.

This chain uses TRBV10-3 with TRBJ2-7; tentative D call: TRBD1 (6 bases). The CDR3 runs 14 residues. The germline gives CDR1 ENHRY, CDR2 SYGVKD. Deletions cut 4 bases from V and 2 bases from J, with 12 bases between. CDR3 sequence (DNA): TGTGCCATCAGTGGTTTAGGGACAACCTACGAGCAGTACTTC. Its translation is CAISGLGTTYEQYF.

The chain combines TRBV4-3 with TRBJ2-2; no clear D. CDR3 size: 15 residues. The germline CDR1 and CDR2 sequences are LGHNA and YSLEER. V lost 0 bases to trimming and J lost 4 bases, with 9 bases between them. For the CDR3, the DNA is TGCGCCAGCAGCCAAGATAATAGAGGCACCGGGGAGCTGTTTTTT. Translation gives CASSQDNRGTGELFF.

V usage is TRBV7-9 and J usage is TRBJ2-3; D perhaps matches TRBD2 (6 bases). CDR3 size: 18 residues. V lost 5 bases and J 1 base, leaving 22 bases between the germline ends. Germline V gene sequence: CDR1 SEHNR, CDR2 FQNEAQ (reference sequence). The CDR3 loop reads CASSDPFGGMGGTDTQYF. The CDR3 DNA sequence: TGTGCCAGCAGCGACCCCTTTGGAGGGATGGGGGGCACAGATACGCAGTATTTT.

The chain uses TRBV18 and TRBJ1-1; TRBD1 matches at 7 bases. This CDR3 region has 17 residues. The V segment lost 3 bases and the J segment 0 bases; nucleotides outside the gene matches: 10. Germline CDR1 KGHSH, CDR2 LQKENI. CDR3 bases: TGTGCCAGCTCACCCGTATTTCAGGGGGAGATGAACACTGAAGCTTTCTTT. Translation: CASSPVFQGEMNTEAFF.

This rearrangement joins TRBV9 to TRBJ2-1; D might be TRBD1 (6 bases). Per the germline V gene, CDR1 is SGDLS and CDR2 is YYNGEE. Trimming shortened V by 0 bases and J by 2 bases, and 18 bases separated the two germline ends. The CDR3 is 18 residues long. The CDR3 DNA reads as TGTGCCAGCAGCGTAGATATTGGTGGGCAGGGGACCTACAATGAGCAGTTCTTC. It is translated as CASSVDIGGQGTYNEQFF.

The chain carries TRBV18 and TRBJ2-1; the D gene is possibly TRBD2 (6 bases). V was cut by 6 bases and J by 0 bases, with 12 bases left in between. The CDR3 is 15 amino acids. Germline CDR1 KGHSH, CDR2 LQKENI. CDR3 region: CASSLRDFSYNEQFF. CDR3 bases: TGTGCCAGCTCCCTCCGGGACTTCTCCTACAATGAGCAGTTCTTC.

The chain employs TRBV29-1 and TRBJ1-2; 12 bases match TRBD1. Germline loops: CDR1 SQVTM, CDR2 ANQGSEA. The length of the CDR3 is 13 residues. Losses at the gene ends were 7 bases for V and 4 bases for J; bases not matched to a gene: 4. This chain's CDR3 is CSDGTGGLYGYTF. CDR3 in DNA: TGCAGCGACGGGACAGGGGGCCTCTATGGCTACACCTTC.

The chain uses TRBV3-1 (or the pseudogene TRBV3-2) and TRBJ2-7, with 11 bases identical to TRBD1. V gave up 1 base and J gave up 4 bases; unmatched junction bases: 3. CDR3 size: 15 residues. Germline V gene sequence: CDR1 LGHDT, CDR2 YNNKEL (reference sequence). The CDR3 DNA reads as TGTGCCAGCAGCCAAGGGACAGGGGGCCCGTACGAGCAGTACTTC. Translating it yields CASSQGTGGPYEQYF.

The V and J genes are TRBV28 and TRBJ1-2, with 7 bases aligning to TRBD1. This CDR3 is 13 amino acids long. Germline V lookup: CDR1 MDHEN, CDR2 SYDVKM. V shed 10 bases, J shed 3 bases, and the junction held 8 bases outside the gene matches. Here the CDR3 reads CATETQGDYGYTF. The DNA of the CDR3 is TGTGCCACCGAGACTCAGGGGGACTATGGCTACACCTTC.

CDR3: CATSDRSNQPQHF. The CDR3 DNA reads as TGTGCCACCAGTGACCGTAGCAATCAGCCCCAGCATTTT. The chain is built from TRBV24-1 and TRBJ1-5; no definite D call. Germline V lookup: CDR1 KGHDR, CDR2 SFDVKD. The germline V and J ends were trimmed by 4 bases and 0 bases, with 3 bases remaining between them. The CDR3 is 13 amino acids.

The CDR3 DNA sequence: TGTGCCAGCAGCCGGCTTAGAACAGGGAGTCCGGATGAGCAGTTCTTC. Translating gives CASSRLRTGSPDEQFF. The gene calls are TRBV13 and TRBJ2-1, with D maybe TRBD1 (6 bases). The CDR3 length is 16 residues. The V gene's germline CDR1 is PRHDT and CDR2 FYEKMQ (reference sequence). The germline V and J ends were trimmed by 5 bases and 8 bases, with 22 bases remaining between them.

The rearrangement links TRBV28 to TRBJ1-4; TRBD1 matches 7 bases. The CDR3 is 16 amino acids. Per germline, CDR1 MDHEN and CDR2 SYDVKM. Losses at the gene ends were 5 bases for V and 3 bases for J; bases not matched to a gene: 9. The CDR3 spells CASSQIEGQPNEKLFF. DNA of the CDR3: TGTGCCAGCAGTCAAATCGAGGGACAGCCTAATGAAAAACTGTTTTTT.

The sample holds one count of this clone. This rearrangement joins TRBV4-1 to TRBJ2-2; 7 nucleotides match TRBD1. Germline V CDR1 and CDR2: MGHRA, YSYEKL. With 6 bases clipped from V and 6 bases from J, the junction kept 10 bases outside the gene matches. The CDR3 is 15 amino acids. CDR3 DNA: TGCGCCAGCAGTAGGACAGGAAACTTTGCCGGGGAGCTGTTTTTT. It translates to CASSRTGNFAGELFF.

Here the CDR3 DNA reads TGTGCCAGTAGTATGGGACAGCTTGGAAACACCATATATTTT. Translation: CASSMGQLGNTIYF. The J gene is TRBJ1-3, the V gene TRBV19, with TRBD1 matching over 7 bases. The V gene end was trimmed by 3 bases and the J gene end by 3 bases; junction bases not matched to a gene: 2. The CDR3 is made up of 14 amino acids. Germline values: CDR1 LNHDA, CDR2 SQIVND (reference sequence).

Worth noting for this clone: The sample has other DNA sequences that encode this CDR3 too. This chain connects TRBV6-2 or TRBV6-3 to TRBJ1-1; no clear D. The CDR3 covers 15 residues. The germline V and J ends were trimmed by 3 bases and 0 bases, with 11 bases remaining between them. Germline V gives CDR1 MNHEY, CDR2 SVGEGT. CDR3 loop: CASSYLRSMNTEAFF. The CDR3 bases are TGTGCCAGCAGTTATCTAAGGAGCATGAACACTGAAGCTTTCTTT.

J is TRBJ2-1 and V is TRBV11-2, with TRBD2 identical over 10 bases. This CDR3 contains 12 residues. Trimming removed 7 bases from V and 6 bases from J; junction bases left unmatched: 0. The germline CDR1 and CDR2 sequences are SGHAT and FQNNGV. The CDR3, as DNA: TGTGCCAGCACTAGCGGGAGCAATGAGCAGTTCTTC. Encoded protein: CASTSGSNEQFF.